Detailed here is one T cell receptor beta chain. This clone's antigen is unknown. No clone much larger than this one lies a single base away; base qualities are absent. The data belong to a study of blood T cell repertoires in COVID-19 (dated by TCRdb to the early 2020s). Context from the whole study: Samples covering the acute and convalescent phases of COVID-19 were provided by collaborators in the United States, Italy and Spain. The prospective study material was composed of cDNA or gDNA derived from T cells, B-cell-depleted T cells, or PBMCs. The dataset comprised deeply sampled blood TCRbeta repertoires from subjects exposed to, actively infected with, or recovered from COVID-19. The repertoires were made available in a free public database intended to serve as a resource for research on the immune response to SARS-CoV-2. The samples were drawn from two sources: the first 160 participants of the ongoing ImmuneRACE study, and 1,254 subjects contributed by 6 global collaborators. Sample metadata almost always included a de-identified subject ID, COVID-19 status, age in years and sex. Where available, HLA class I and class II types were taken from metadata supplied by the sample provider and were not determined by assay-based typing.

Each collaborating institution followed its own protocols to collect whole blood in K2EDTA tubes. For TCRbeta analysis, collaborators shipped samples as frozen whole blood, isolated PBMCs, or DNA extracted from either of those sample types. Results the study describes overall, beyond this receptor: Clinical and demographic metadata were provided uncurated, with the amount varying by source and participant.

TCRbeta CDR3 regions were amplified from genomic DNA by means of the immunoSEQ Assay, a bias-controlled multiplex PCR. Regarding the original processing steps: The number of nucleated cells in each sample was estimated by amplification of reference gene primers within the assay. To quantify the absolute abundance of each unique TCRbeta CDR3 rearrangement, sequence reads were collapsed and filtered. Productive Simpson clonality was computed per sample as the square root of Simpson's diversity index over productive rearrangements. What TCRdb holds here is the immuneACCESS table cut down to in-frame rearrangements. Part of the clones is not present; checked against another copy, under half of the missing clones reflect an unresolved V gene, and the others are unexplained. That table supplies the V and J calls and clone size; D and trimming were determined from the DNA. The sample includes some 700,000 clones, with about nine tenths observed a single time. The ten largest account for over 0.2% of the sample.

This clonotype was obtained from a young woman with acute or convalescent COVID-19. The sample comprised peripheral blood.

The CDR3 region: CASSTGQGKSLYGYTF. The nucleotide sequence is TGCGCCAGCAGTACGGGACAGGGTAAATCTTTATATGGCTACACCTTC. In this chain, TRBV5-1 is recombined with TRBJ1-2, with 9 middle bases fitting TRBD1. Sequences SGHRS (CDR1) and YFSETQ (CDR2) are obtained from the germline V gene. For this chain, trimming is 5 bases at the V end and 5 bases at the J end, and the number of junction bases without a gene match is 13. From its cysteine to its phenylalanine, the CDR3 spans 16 amino acids. Of the read, only the CDR3 DNA is kept; its 48 bases are in frame from base 1.